The rows below give T cell receptor beta chains drawn from one sample of a study of blood T cell repertoires in COVID-19. Only in-frame clones appear in the TCRdb table, and some are missing; sequencing was by immunoSEQ multiplex PCR. The sample shows about 310,000 clones, around 86% of them seen only once. Material for sequencing was PBMCs or T cells enriched from blood (not recorded which). The receptors stem from a man aged 55 to 69 who had recovered from COVID-19. CDR3s include the opening cysteine and the closing phenylalanine or tryptophan. The order of the fields is clone size, V gene, D gene, J gene, CDR3 DNA, CDR3 protein. A D gene is named only where the DNA matches it firmly. Clone sizes are given selectively: once, few, many, or a class where the clone is expanded.

clone size: -
V gene: TRBV4-1
D gene: -
J gene: TRBJ2-7
CDR3 DNA: TGCGCCAGCAGCCAGCAGCCGGAAGCCTCGGGGGAGCAGTACTTC
CDR3 protein: CASSQQPEASGEQYF

clone size: -
V gene: TRBV6-1
D gene: -
J gene: TRBJ1-5
CDR3 DNA: TGTGCCAGCAGTGAAGACGCAGGGCCCCAGCATTTT
CDR3 protein: CASSEDAGPQHF

clone size: -
V gene: TRBV19
D gene: -
J gene: TRBJ1-3
CDR3 DNA: TGTGCCAGTAGCCCCCGAGGGTGGGGAGACTCTGGAAACACCATATATTTT
CDR3 protein: CASSPRGWGDSGNTIYF

clone size: -
V gene: TRBV4-1
D gene: TRBD2
J gene: TRBJ2-1
CDR3 DNA: TGCGCCAGCAGCCAATTCCCGGGACTAGCCGGGTACAATGAGCAGTTCTTC
CDR3 protein: CASSQFPGLAGYNEQFF

clone size: -
V gene: TRBV7-2
D gene: -
J gene: TRBJ1-2
CDR3 DNA: TGTGCCAGCAGCTTCCTGTGGGACACCCCCGATGGCTACACCTTC
CDR3 protein: CASSFLWDTPDGYTF

clone size: -
V gene: TRBV28
D gene: -
J gene: TRBJ2-7
CDR3 DNA: TGTGCCAGCGGTCGGGCGGGACCCTACGAGCAGTACTTC
CDR3 protein: CASGRAGPYEQYF

clone size: once
V gene: TRBV5-4
D gene: TRBD1
J gene: TRBJ1-6
CDR3 DNA: TGTGCCAGCACTTTCACCCCGGGACAGGGAGCACCCCTCCACTTT
CDR3 protein: CASTFTPGQGAPLHF

clone size: -
V gene: TRBV7-2
D gene: -
J gene: TRBJ2-3
CDR3 DNA: TGTGCCAGCAGCTTCAGCGTAGGATCTAGCACAGATACGCAGTATTTT
CDR3 protein: CASSFSVGSSTDTQYF

clone size: -
V gene: TRBV11-1
D gene: -
J gene: TRBJ2-7
CDR3 DNA: TGTGCCAGCAGCCAACAGGGCGCTTCCTACGAGCAGTACTTC
CDR3 protein: CASSQQGASYEQYF

clone size: -
V gene: TRBV9
D gene: -
J gene: TRBJ2-7
CDR3 DNA: TGTGCCAGCAGCTCAGGGCGTGGGGCAAACCACGAGCAGTACTTC
CDR3 protein: CASSSGRGANHEQYF

clone size: once
V gene: TRBV4-3
D gene: TRBD2
J gene: TRBJ2-7
CDR3 DNA: TGCGCCAGCAGCCAAGCTGGGGAGGGGTACGAGCAGTACTTC
CDR3 protein: CASSQAGEGYEQYF

clone size: -
V gene: TRBV5-5
D gene: TRBD1
J gene: TRBJ1-6
CDR3 DNA: TGTGCCAGCAGCGAGACAGGGAGCTCCTATAATTCACCCCTCCACTTT
CDR3 protein: CASSETGSSYNSPLHF

clone size: -
V gene: TRBV7-6
D gene: -
J gene: TRBJ2-1
CDR3 DNA: TGTGCCAGCAGCTTAGTCCGGGTTAATGAGCAGTTCTTC
CDR3 protein: CASSLVRVNEQFF

clone size: once
V gene: TRBV7-9
D gene: -
J gene: TRBJ2-2
CDR3 DNA: TGTGCCAGCAGCTTATTCGAGGGACTGTTTTTT
CDR3 protein: CASSLFEGLFF

clone size: -
V gene: TRBV19
D gene: TRBD1
J gene: TRBJ1-2
CDR3 DNA: TGTGCCAGTAGTCCCCGAAGGACAGGGGGCGGTGTCTGGAAGGGTTATGGCTACACCTTC
CDR3 protein: CASSPRRTGGGVWKGYGYTF

clone size: -
V gene: TRBV7-6
D gene: TRBD2
J gene: TRBJ2-1
CDR3 DNA: TGTGCCAGCAGCCCCCAGGGCCCCGAAGGGAGGGTCTACAATGAGCAGTTCTTC
CDR3 protein: CASSPQGPEGRVYNEQFF

clone size: -
V gene: TRBV27
D gene: TRBD2
J gene: TRBJ2-1
CDR3 DNA: TGTGCCAGCAGGGGACTAGCGGGAGTTATCCACAATGAGCAGTTCTTC
CDR3 protein: CASRGLAGVIHNEQFF

clone size: few
V gene: TRBV5-1
D gene: -
J gene: TRBJ1-5
CDR3 DNA: TGCGCCAGCAGCTTGGGGGGCGGCAATCAGCCCCAGCATTTT
CDR3 protein: CASSLGGGNQPQHF

clone size: -
V gene: TRBV18
D gene: -
J gene: TRBJ2-7
CDR3 DNA: TGTGCCAGCTCACCAAGGCCAGCGCCAAGCTCCTACGAGCAGTACTTC
CDR3 protein: CASSPRPAPSSYEQYF

clone size: -
V gene: TRBV5-1
D gene: TRBD2
J gene: TRBJ2-1
CDR3 DNA: TGCGCCAGCAGCCCACCACTAGCGGGAGATAACAATGAGCAGTTCTTC
CDR3 protein: CASSPPLAGDNNEQFF

clone size: -
V gene: TRBV5-6
D gene: -
J gene: TRBJ2-2
CDR3 DNA: TGTGCCAGCAGCTTAATTCAACTAGCGAACACCGGGGAGCTGTTTTTT
CDR3 protein: CASSLIQLANTGELFF

clone size: -
V gene: TRBV10-1
D gene: TRBD1
J gene: TRBJ1-5
CDR3 DNA: TGCGCCAGCAGTGAGTCGGGACAGGGTGGGGAGAATCAGCCCCAGCATTTT
CDR3 protein: CASSESGQGGENQPQHF

clone size: -
V gene: TRBV28
D gene: TRBD1
J gene: TRBJ2-7
CDR3 DNA: TGTGCCAGCAGGGTACAGGGGGGACGCGGCTACGAGCAGTACTTC
CDR3 protein: CASRVQGGRGYEQYF

clone size: once
V gene: TRBV7-3
D gene: -
J gene: TRBJ2-3
CDR3 DNA: TGTGCCAGCAGCCCAACCGGGACACCGGGCACGGATACGCAGTATTTT
CDR3 protein: CASSPTGTPGTDTQYF

clone size: -
V gene: TRBV7-3
D gene: TRBD1
J gene: TRBJ1-2
CDR3 DNA: TGTGCCAGCAGCTTGGATACCGGGACAGGGGACTATGGCTACACCTTC
CDR3 protein: CASSLDTGTGDYGYTF

clone size: -
V gene: TRBV7-2
D gene: TRBD1
J gene: TRBJ1-2
CDR3 DNA: TGTGCCAGCAGTCGAGACAGGGCTAACGGTGGCTACACCTTC
CDR3 protein: CASSRDRANGGYTF

clone size: -
V gene: TRBV19
D gene: -
J gene: TRBJ1-3
CDR3 DNA: TGTGCCAGTAGTTTCAGGCAGAGCTCTGGAAACACCATATATTTT
CDR3 protein: CASSFRQSSGNTIYF

clone size: -
V gene: TRBV2
D gene: -
J gene: TRBJ1-2
CDR3 DNA: TGTGCCAGCAATGTCAGGCGTTTAAACTATGGCTACACCTTC
CDR3 protein: CASNVRRLNYGYTF

clone size: -
V gene: TRBV7-2
D gene: TRBD2
J gene: TRBJ2-7
CDR3 DNA: TGTGCCAGCAGCCTATTAGCGGGAACCTACGAGCAGTACTTC
CDR3 protein: CASSLLAGTYEQYF

clone size: -
V gene: TRBV10-3
D gene: TRBD1
J gene: TRBJ1-5
CDR3 DNA: TGTGCCATCTCGACAGGGAATCAGCCCCAGCATTTT
CDR3 protein: CAISTGNQPQHF